The T cell receptor (beta chain) under discussion was sequenced for a study of shared clonotypes between healthy human individuals. Overall study context: In total, the donors were a couple of women and three men aged 18 to 49. Per donor, three plates held CD4 naive cells, three held CD4 memory, two held CD8 naive and one held CD8 memory.

Whole-study findings and limits: All-four-donor shared clonotypes had higher generation probabilities than non-shared clonotypes did.

V was shortened by 4 bases and J by 3 bases, with 7 bases between the two germline ends. The CDR3 runs 12 residues. Germline loops: CDR1 LGHNA, CDR2 YNFKEQ. Cells designated naive CD8 were CD45RO-negative and were positively selected for CCR7, with terminally differentiated effector memory CD45RA+ cells excluded. TCRdb's copy holds only in-frame clones and misses some; the assay was immunoSEQ multiplex PCR. The sample shows some 2,100,000 clones, 93% of them seen only once. With respect to this clone: Its matching antigen is unknown.

V is TRBV4-2 and J is TRBJ2-7; tentative D call: TRBD1 (6 bases). Sequencing used naive CD8+ T cells from PBMCs. The clonotype originates from a man younger than 30 in good health. Some clones in this sample may be carry-over from other donors' samples. The CDR3 region has the DNA TGTGCCAGCAGCCGAGGGGGCTACGAGCAGTACTTC. Protein: CASSRGGYEQYF.